This T cell receptor (beta chain) was identified during a study of spatial heterogeneity in lung cancer. Study-level points and caveats: Resection saw ubiquitous expanded tumor TCRs appear in blood more than follow-up did.

On each TCR cDNA molecule, a unique molecular identifier was present. TCRdb called the 5' RACE reads again in MiXCR, with one record for every CDR3 protein. The data hold roughly 80,000 distinct CDR3 sequences, with 8% observed a single time. Germline loops: CDR1 ENHRY, CDR2 SYGVKD. The CDR3 runs to 15 residues. Trimming removed 0 bases at V and 3 bases at J, with 12 bases between. To note about this clonotype: The antigen is undetermined.

The sample's time point: sample taken at primary tumor resection. The donors comprised around 76 untreated early-stage non-small cell lung cancer patients. Tumor, nontumor lung or frozen PBMC supplied whole RNA, sequenced without sorting. This specimen was PBMCs, taken at surgery. The sequence was collected from a male donor with early-stage non-small cell lung cancer. The chain is built from TRBV10-3 and TRBJ2-7; D may match TRBD1 or TRBD2 (6 bases each). This CDR3 reads CAISESFGGGYEQYF. The DNA for the CDR3 is TGTGCCATCAGTGAGTCATTCGGGGGCGGCTACGAGCAGTACTTC.